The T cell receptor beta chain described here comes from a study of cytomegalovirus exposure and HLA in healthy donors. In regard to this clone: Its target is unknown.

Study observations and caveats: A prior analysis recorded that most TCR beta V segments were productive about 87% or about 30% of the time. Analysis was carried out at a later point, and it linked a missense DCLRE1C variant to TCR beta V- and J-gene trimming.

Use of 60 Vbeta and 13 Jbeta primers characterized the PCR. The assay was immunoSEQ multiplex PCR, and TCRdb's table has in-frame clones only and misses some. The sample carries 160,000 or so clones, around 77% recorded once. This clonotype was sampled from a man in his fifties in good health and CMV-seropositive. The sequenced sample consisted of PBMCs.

CDR3 residues: CASSLEQGAGYGYTF. The CDR3 nucleotides read TGTGCCAGCAGCTTAGAACAGGGGGCTGGCTATGGCTACACCTTC. This chain uses TRBV7-6 with TRBJ1-2; 9 nucleotides match TRBD1. This CDR3 region has 15 residues. The junction had 4 bases not matched to a gene; V was cut back by 1 base and J by 4 bases. CDR1 and CDR2 (germline): SGHVS, FNYEAQ.